The rows below give T cell receptor beta chains drawn from one sample of a study of blood T cell repertoires in COVID-19. The repertoire was sequenced with immunoSEQ multiplex PCR; TCRdb's copy has only in-frame clones and lacks some. Of 360,000 or so clones in the sample, more than 85% were seen once. Material for sequencing was PBMCs or T cells enriched from blood (not recorded which). The receptors here all came from a woman aged 25 to 45 who had recovered from COVID-19. CDR3s include the opening cysteine and the closing phenylalanine or tryptophan. D genes are given only for firm matches. Size values are once, few and many counts, or a class for expanded clones, and some rows have none.

>TRBV3-1/TRBV3-2|.|.|15|TRBJ2-2
CASSRGTPGTGELFF
TGTGCCAGCAGCCGTGGTACACCGGGCACCGGGGAGCTGTTTTTT
>TRBV11-2|.|.|15|TRBJ1-2
CASSPPGGAYYGYTF
TGTGCCAGCAGCCCTCCGGGGGGCGCATACTATGGCTACACCTTC
>TRBV18|TRBD1|.|14|TRBJ1-1
CASSPQGARGEAFF
TGTGCCAGCTCACCACAGGGGGCGCGGGGTGAAGCTTTCTTT
>TRBV11-2|TRBD1|.|15|TRBJ2-7
CASSLKGQKGNEQYF
TGTGCCAGCAGCTTAAAGGGACAGAAAGGAAACGAGCAGTACTTC
>TRBV2|.|once|17|TRBJ2-6
CASSEAWQGSGANVLTF
TGTGCCAGCAGTGAAGCGTGGCAGGGCTCTGGGGCCAACGTCCTGACTTTC
>TRBV28|.|.|13|TRBJ1-4
CASRGGFNEKLFF
TGTGCCAGCAGAGGGGGTTTTAATGAAAAACTGTTTTTT
>TRBV27|.|.|14|TRBJ1-2
CASSLFAGEGGYTF
TGTGCCAGCAGTTTATTCGCAGGGGAGGGTGGCTACACCTTC
>TRBV14|TRBD1|.|19|TRBJ2-6
CASSHTPGQKISGANVLTF
TGTGCCAGCAGCCACACCCCGGGACAGAAAATTTCTGGGGCCAACGTCCTGACTTTC
>TRBV21-1|.|.|16|TRBJ1-2
CASSKVLGACDYGYTF
TGTGCCAGCAGCAAAGTTCTGGGGGCCTGCGACTATGGCTACACCTTC
>TRBV13|.|once|16|TRBJ2-5
CASRRMLGSLLETQYF
TGTGCCAGCAGACGGATGCTGGGCTCCCTACTGGAGACCCAGTACTTC
>TRBV7-8|.|once|15|TRBJ1-1
CASRQQVSLNTEAFF
TGTGCCAGCAGACAACAGGTCTCCCTGAACACTGAAGCTTTCTTT
>TRBV7-8|TRBD1|.|16|TRBJ1-2
CASSFTSGGQGAGYTF
TGTGCCAGCAGCTTCACTAGCGGGGGACAGGGGGCCGGCTACACCTTC
>TRBV4-1|.|.|13|TRBJ2-7
CASSLADTYEQYF
TGCGCCAGCAGCCTAGCGGACACTTACGAGCAGTACTTC
>TRBV3-1/TRBV3-2|TRBD1|once|14|TRBJ2-7
CASSRREGAGEQYF
TGTGCCAGCAGCCGACGAGAGGGGGCAGGGGAGCAGTACTTC
>TRBV5-5|TRBD1|.|18|TRBJ2-6
CASSFSGQGSSGANVLTF
TGTGCCAGCAGCTTTTCGGGACAGGGATCCTCTGGGGCCAACGTCCTGACTTTC
>TRBV6-4|TRBD2|.|15|TRBJ2-1
CASSAQGGSYNEQFF
TGTGCCAGCAGTGCCCAGGGAGGGTCCTACAATGAGCAGTTCTTC
>TRBV28|TRBD1|.|13|TRBJ2-7
CATGTGGRDEQYF
TGTGCCACCGGGACAGGGGGCCGGGACGAGCAGTACTTC
>TRBV6-5|TRBD1|.|13|TRBJ1-2
CASSSQGLYGYTF
TGTGCCAGCAGTTCACAGGGGCTTTATGGCTACACCTTC
>TRBV5-1|.|.|16|TRBJ2-6
CASSSRAGAGANVLTF
TGCGCCAGCAGCTCCCGGGCAGGGGCTGGGGCCAACGTCCTGACTTTC
>TRBV6-5|.|once|15|TRBJ2-2
CASSNYRFPTGELFF
TGTGCCAGCAGTAACTACAGGTTTCCCACCGGGGAGCTGTTTTTT
>TRBV2|.|.|12|TRBJ2-1
CASSVEGNEQFF
TGTGCCAGCAGTGTTGAGGGTAATGAGCAGTTCTTC
>TRBV27|.|once|16|TRBJ1-6
CASSPEGWGGNSPLHF
TGTGCCAGCAGTCCCGAAGGATGGGGAGGTAATTCACCCCTCCACTTT
>TRBV18|.|.|15|TRBJ1-5
CASSPLDSSNQPQHF
TGTGCCAGCTCACCTCTGGACAGTTCGAATCAGCCCCAGCATTTT
>TRBV27|.|.|14|TRBJ2-3
CASSLLTGTDTQYF
TGTGCCAGCAGTTTATTAACAGGCACAGATACGCAGTATTTT
>TRBV6-5|TRBD2|.|14|TRBJ2-7
CASRTSGGVYEQYF
TGTGCCAGCAGGACTAGCGGGGGCGTCTACGAGCAGTACTTC
>TRBV4-2|TRBD2|.|14|TRBJ2-2
CASLGGSRTGELFF
TGTGCCAGCCTCGGGGGGAGTCGAACCGGGGAGCTGTTTTTT
>TRBV11-3|.|.|15|TRBJ2-1
CASSLDYAAYNEQFF
TGTGCCAGCAGCTTAGATTACGCGGCTTACAATGAGCAGTTCTTC
>TRBV4-2|TRBD2|.|19|TRBJ2-7
CASSQGPHVAGGQIDEQYF
TGTGCCAGCAGCCAAGGCCCCCACGTAGCGGGGGGGCAAATTGACGAGCAGTACTTC